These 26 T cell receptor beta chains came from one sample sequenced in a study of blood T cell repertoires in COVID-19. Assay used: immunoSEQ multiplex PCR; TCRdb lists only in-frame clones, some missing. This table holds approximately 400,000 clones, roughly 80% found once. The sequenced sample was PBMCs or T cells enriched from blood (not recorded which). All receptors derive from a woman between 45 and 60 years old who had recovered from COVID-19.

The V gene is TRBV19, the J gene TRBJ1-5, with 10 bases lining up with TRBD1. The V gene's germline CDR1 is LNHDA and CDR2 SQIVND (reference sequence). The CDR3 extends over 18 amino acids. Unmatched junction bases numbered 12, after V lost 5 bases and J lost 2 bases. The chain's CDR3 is CASSQGRDRGGGNQPQHF. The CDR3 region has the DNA TGTGCCAGTAGTCAGGGCCGGGACAGGGGTGGTGGCAATCAGCCCCAGCATTTT.

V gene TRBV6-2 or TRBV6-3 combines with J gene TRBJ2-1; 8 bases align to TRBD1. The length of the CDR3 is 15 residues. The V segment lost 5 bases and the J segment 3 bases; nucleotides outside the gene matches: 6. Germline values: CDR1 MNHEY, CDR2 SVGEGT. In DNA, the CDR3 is TGTGCCAGCAGTGTACAGGGGGGAGACTACAATGAGCAGTTCTTC. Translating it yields CASSVQGGDYNEQFF.

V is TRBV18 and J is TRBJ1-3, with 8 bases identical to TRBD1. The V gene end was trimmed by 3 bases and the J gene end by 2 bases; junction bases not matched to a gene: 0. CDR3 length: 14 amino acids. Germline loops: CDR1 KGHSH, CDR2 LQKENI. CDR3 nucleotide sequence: TGTGCCAGCTCACCGACAGGGGCTGGAAACACCATATATTTT. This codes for CASSPTGAGNTIYF.

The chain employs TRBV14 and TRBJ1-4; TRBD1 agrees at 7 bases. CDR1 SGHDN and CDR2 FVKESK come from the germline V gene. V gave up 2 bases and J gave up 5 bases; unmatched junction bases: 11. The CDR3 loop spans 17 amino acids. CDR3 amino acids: CASSQLVGQAWNEKLFF. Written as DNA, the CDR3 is TGTGCCAGCAGCCAACTAGTCGGACAGGCATGGAATGAAAAACTGTTTTTT. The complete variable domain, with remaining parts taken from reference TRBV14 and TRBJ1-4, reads EAGVTQFPSHSVIEKGQTVTLRCDPISGHDNLYWYRRVMGKEIKFLLHFVKESKQDESGMPNNRFLAERTGGTYSTLKVQPAELEDSGVYFCASSQLVGQAWNEKLFFGSGTQLSVL.

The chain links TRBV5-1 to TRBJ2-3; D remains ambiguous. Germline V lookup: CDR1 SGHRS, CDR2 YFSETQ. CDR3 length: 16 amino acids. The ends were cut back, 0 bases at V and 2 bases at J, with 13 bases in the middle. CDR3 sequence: CASSLAKRPITDTQYF. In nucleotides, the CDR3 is TGCGCCAGCAGCTTGGCTAAGAGGCCCATCACAGATACGCAGTATTTT.

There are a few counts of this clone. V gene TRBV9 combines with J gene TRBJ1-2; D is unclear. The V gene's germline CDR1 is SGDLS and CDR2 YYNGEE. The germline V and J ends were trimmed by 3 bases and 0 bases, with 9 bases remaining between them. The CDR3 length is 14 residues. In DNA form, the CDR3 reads TGTGCCAGCAGCGCCGCCGGGGCTAACTATGGCTACACCTTC. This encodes CASSAAGANYGYTF.

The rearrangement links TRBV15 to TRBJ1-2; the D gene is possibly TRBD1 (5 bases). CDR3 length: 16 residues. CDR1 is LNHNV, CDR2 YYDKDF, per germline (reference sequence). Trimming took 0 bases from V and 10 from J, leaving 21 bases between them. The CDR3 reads CATSRDRWGEEGPYTF. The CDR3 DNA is TGTGCCACCAGCAGAGATCGTTGGGGGGAAGAGGGTCCCTACACCTTC.

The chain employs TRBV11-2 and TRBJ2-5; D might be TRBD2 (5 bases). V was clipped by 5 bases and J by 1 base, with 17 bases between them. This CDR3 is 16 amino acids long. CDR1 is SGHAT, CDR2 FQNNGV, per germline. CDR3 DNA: TGTGCCAGCAGCCGAAGGACGGTGGGAGTCCAAGAGACCCAGTACTTC. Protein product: CASSRRTVGVQETQYF.

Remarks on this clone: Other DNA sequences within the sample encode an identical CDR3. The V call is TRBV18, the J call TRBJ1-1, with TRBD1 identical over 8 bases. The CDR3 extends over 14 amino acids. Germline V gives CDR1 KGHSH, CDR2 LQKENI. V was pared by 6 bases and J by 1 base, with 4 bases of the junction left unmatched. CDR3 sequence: CASSLGQGNTEAFF. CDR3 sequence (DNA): TGTGCCAGCTCCCTCGGACAGGGGAACACTGAAGCTTTCTTT.

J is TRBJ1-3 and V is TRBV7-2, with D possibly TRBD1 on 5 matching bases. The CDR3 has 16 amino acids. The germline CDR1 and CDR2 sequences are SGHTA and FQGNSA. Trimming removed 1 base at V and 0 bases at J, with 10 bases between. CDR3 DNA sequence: TGTGCCAGCAGCTTAGTCCAGGGTATCTCTGGAAACACCATATATTTT. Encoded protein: CASSLVQGISGNTIYF.

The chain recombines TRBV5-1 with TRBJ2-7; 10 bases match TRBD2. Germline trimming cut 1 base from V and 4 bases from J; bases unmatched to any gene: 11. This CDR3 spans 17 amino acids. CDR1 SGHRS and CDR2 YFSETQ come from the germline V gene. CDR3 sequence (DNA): TGCGCCAGCAGCTTGTTCCCAGCGGGAGGGCCGGGGTACGAGCAGTACTTC. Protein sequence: CASSLFPAGGPGYEQYF.

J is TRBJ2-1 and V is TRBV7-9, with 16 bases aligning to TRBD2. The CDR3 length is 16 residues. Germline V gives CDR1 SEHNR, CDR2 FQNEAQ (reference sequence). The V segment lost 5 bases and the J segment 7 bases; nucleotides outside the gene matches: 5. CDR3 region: CASSAGTSGRVNEQFF. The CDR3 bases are TGTGCCAGCAGCGCTGGGACTAGCGGGAGGGTAAATGAGCAGTTCTTC. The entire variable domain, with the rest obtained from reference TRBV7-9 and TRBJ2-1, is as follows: DTGVSQNPRHKITKRGQNVTFRCDPISEHNRLYWYRQTLGQGPEFLTYFQNEAQLEKSRLLSDRFSAERPKGSFSTLEIQRTEQGDSAMYLCASSAGTSGRVNEQFFGPGTRLTVL.

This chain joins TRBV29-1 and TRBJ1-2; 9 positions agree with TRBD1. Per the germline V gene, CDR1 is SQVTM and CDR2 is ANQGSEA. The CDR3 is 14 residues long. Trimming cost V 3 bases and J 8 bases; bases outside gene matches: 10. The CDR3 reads CSVDGTGRAIGYTF. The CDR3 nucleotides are TGCAGCGTTGACGGGACAGGGAGGGCGATCGGCTACACCTTC.

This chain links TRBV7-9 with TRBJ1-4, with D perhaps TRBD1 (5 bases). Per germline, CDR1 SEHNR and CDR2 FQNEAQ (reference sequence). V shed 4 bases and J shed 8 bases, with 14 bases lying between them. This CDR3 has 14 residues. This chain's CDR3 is CASSSGLLLEKLFF. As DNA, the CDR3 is TGTGCCAGCAGCTCAGGGCTACTGTTGGAAAAACTGTTTTTT.

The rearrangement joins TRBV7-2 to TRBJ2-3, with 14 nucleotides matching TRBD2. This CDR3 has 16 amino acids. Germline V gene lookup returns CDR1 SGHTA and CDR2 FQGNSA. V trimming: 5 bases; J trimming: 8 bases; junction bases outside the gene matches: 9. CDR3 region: CASSTRTSGGPGTQYF. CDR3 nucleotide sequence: TGTGCCAGCAGCACGAGGACTAGCGGGGGGCCCGGTACGCAGTATTTT.

The CDR3: CASSLAVQGGYGYTF. The CDR3 DNA reads TGTGCCAGCAGCTTAGCCGTACAGGGGGGATATGGCTACACCTTC. The chain couples TRBV7-8 to TRBJ1-2, with 8 bases aligning to TRBD1. This CDR3 has 15 amino acids. Germline CDR1 reads SGHVS; CDR2 reads FQNEAQ. V dropped 0 bases and J dropped 5; count of bases not matched to a gene: 5.

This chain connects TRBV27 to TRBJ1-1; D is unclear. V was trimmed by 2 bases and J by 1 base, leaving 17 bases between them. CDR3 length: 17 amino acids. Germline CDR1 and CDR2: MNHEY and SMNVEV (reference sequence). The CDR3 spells CASSLNVPAFANTEAFF. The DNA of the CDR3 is TGTGCCAGCAGTTTAAACGTCCCTGCGTTTGCGAACACTGAAGCTTTCTTT.

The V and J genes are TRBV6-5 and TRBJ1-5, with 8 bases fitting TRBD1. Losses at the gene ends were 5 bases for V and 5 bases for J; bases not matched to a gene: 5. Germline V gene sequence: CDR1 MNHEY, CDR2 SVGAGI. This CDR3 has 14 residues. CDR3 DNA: TGTGCCAGCAGTCAGGGGGCCCTCTATCAGCCCCAGCATTTT. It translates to CASSQGALYQPQHF.

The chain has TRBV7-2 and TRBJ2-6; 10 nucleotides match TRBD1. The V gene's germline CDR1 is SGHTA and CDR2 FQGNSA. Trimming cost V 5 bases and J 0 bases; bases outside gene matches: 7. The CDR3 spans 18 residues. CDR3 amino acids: CASSRDRGLSSGANVLTF. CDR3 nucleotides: TGTGCCAGCAGCCGGGACAGGGGCCTTTCCTCTGGGGCCAACGTCCTGACTTTC. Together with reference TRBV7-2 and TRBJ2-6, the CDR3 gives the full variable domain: GAGVSQSPSNKVTEKGKDVELRCDPISGHTALYWYRQSLGQGLEFLIYFQGNSAPDKSGLPSDRFSAERTGGSVSTLTIQRTQQEDSAVYLCASSRDRGLSSGANVLTFGAGSRLTVL.

DNA for the CDR3: TGTGCCAGCAGCCAAGGACAGGGCAACGAGCAGTACTTC. Protein sequence: CASSQGQGNEQYF. The J gene is TRBJ2-7, the V gene TRBV11-3, with 8 bases fitting TRBD1. CDR3 length: 13 residues. The germline gives CDR1 SGHNT, CDR2 YENEEA. V was clipped by 5 bases and J by 5 bases; unmatched bases: 5.

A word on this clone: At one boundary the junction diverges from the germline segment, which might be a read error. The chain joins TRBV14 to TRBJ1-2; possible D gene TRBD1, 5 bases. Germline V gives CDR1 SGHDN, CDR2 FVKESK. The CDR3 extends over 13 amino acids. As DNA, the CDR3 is TGTGCCAGCCGTCAAACAGGTCCCTATGGCTACGCCTTC. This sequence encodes CASRQTGPYGYAF. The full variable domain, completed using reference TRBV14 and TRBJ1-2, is EAGVTQFPSHSVIEKGQTVTLRCDPISGHDNLYWYRRVMGKEIKFLLHFVKESKQDESGMPNNRFLAERTGGTYSTLKVQPAELEDSGVYFCASRQTGPYGYAFGSGTRLTVV.

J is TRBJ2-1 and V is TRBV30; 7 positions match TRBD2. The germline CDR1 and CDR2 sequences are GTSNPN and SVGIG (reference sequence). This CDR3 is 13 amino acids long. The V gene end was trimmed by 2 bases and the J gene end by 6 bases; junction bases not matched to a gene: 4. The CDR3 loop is CAWSSVAGNEQFF. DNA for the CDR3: TGTGCCTGGAGTTCTGTAGCGGGCAATGAGCAGTTCTTC.

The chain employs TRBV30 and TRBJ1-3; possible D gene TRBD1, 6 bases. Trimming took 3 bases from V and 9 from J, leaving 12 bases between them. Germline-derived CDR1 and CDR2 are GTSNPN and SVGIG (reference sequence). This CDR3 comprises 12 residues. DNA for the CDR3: TGTGCCTGGAGGGCGGTGGGGGCCACCATATATTTT. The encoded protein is CAWRAVGATIYF.

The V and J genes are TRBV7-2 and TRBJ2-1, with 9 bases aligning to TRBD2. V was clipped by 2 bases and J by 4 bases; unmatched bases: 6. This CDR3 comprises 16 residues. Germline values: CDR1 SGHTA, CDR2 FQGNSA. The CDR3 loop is CASSLWAGGDYNEQFF. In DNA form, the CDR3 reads TGTGCCAGCAGCTTATGGGCGGGGGGGGATTACAATGAGCAGTTCTTC.

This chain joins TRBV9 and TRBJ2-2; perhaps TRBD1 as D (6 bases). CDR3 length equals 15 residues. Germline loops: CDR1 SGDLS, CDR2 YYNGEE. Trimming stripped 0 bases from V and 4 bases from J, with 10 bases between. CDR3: CASSVADRTTGELFF. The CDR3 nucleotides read TGTGCCAGCAGCGTAGCCGACAGGACCACCGGGGAGCTGTTTTTT.

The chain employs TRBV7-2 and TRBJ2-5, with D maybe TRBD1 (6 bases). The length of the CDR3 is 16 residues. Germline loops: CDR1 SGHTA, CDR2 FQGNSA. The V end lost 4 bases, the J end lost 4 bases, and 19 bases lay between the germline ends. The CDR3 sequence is CASSSIGQIVTETQYF. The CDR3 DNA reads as TGTGCCAGCAGCTCGATAGGACAGATTGTAACAGAGACCCAGTACTTC.